This note documents a single T cell receptor (beta chain) sequence. There is no known antigen for this receptor. No base qualities exist here, and no much larger clone lies one base off it. Library preparation was by 5' RACE. These reads were obtained on an Illumina HiSeq 2500. The second PCR ran for roughly 7 to 12 cycles and used a J-beta primer mix along with a sample-barcoded 5' primer. A template-switch 5' adaptor carrying 12 random nucleotides introduced a unique molecular identifier onto each TCR beta cDNA molecule. Each sample yielded at least 3 million CDR3-containing paired-end reads. The Mint cDNA synthesis kit, primed by a TRBC-specific oligonucleotide, was used to synthesize first-strand cDNA from all RNA. Following uracil-DNA glycosylase treatment, a first 18-cycle PCR with universal primers M1SS and BC2_uni_R was performed on all cDNA. The authors processed their data as follows. Each sample was normalized by randomly selecting 1 million high-quality reads, each carrying a distinct molecular identifier. Reads sharing molecular identifiers were discarded rather than binned into consensus sequences. MiTCR, run with a Q25 quality threshold and the strictest error-elimination algorithm, handled CDR3 identification, clonotype clustering and error correction. Lower-bound total TCR beta diversity was estimated with a nonparametric unseen species model using Euler transformation. TCRdb trimmed the raw reads at Q25, called clones with MiXCR and kept productive beta chains. Here each entry gathers all rows of one CDR3 protein and keeps the most common genes and DNA. The V and J calls, along with clone size, are taken from TCRdb and not from the paper's own processing. Present in this sample are about 1,400,000 distinct CDR3 sequences, 45% to 70% of which were seen just once. The ten most abundant clones make up 5.5% to 8% of the sample.

The trim is 2 bases for V and 2 bases for J, with a gap of 11 bases between the germline ends. The CDR3, cysteine through phenylalanine, is 15 amino acids long. CDR3 DNA only is kept here, 45 bases in frame from base 1. The germline V gene sets CDR1 to SNHLY and CDR2 to FYNNEI. The data are from a study of blood T cells in healthy people across ages (dated by TCRdb to the mid-2010s). Notes on the research overall: Template switching captured roughly one uniquely barcoded TCR beta cDNA molecule per two T cells in model experiments. Using deep sequencing normalized with unique cDNA molecular identifiers, the study measured how TCR beta repertoire diversity changes with age. Donors were grouped into four age groups: young (average about 15 years), middle-aged (roughly 40), aged (roughly 67) and long-lived (around 80). To avoid experimental bias, donors of different ages were distributed randomly across sequencing lanes. The study analyzed two additional independent replicas of 1 million unique cDNA reads from the same blood draw for two donors, one aged 18 to 30 and one aged 80 or older. Study-wide conclusions, independent of this receptor: The percentage of naive T cells measured by flow cytometry correlated strongly with observed TCR beta diversity. Because the CMV infection status of the donors was unknown, age-related changes in expanded clonotypes may potentially have been confounded. Estimates of total diversity from one million sequenced T cells were regarded as lower bounds and underestimates. Because profiling used bulk unsorted PBMCs, naive and antigen-experienced compartments could not be compared conclusively. Compared with the aged group, the long-lived group had more naive CD4+ T cells, fewer expanded clones and increased TCR diversity, suggesting age selection. As age increased, observed TCR beta diversity per million T cells dropped in a roughly linear way, and a significant reduction was already evident by age 40.

The donors were 40 or so Caucasian individuals from Russia, aged about 6 to 100 years, who were systemically healthy. Around 10 milliliters of peripheral blood were drawn from each donor into EDTA-treated Vacutainer tubes. PBMCs were isolated by Ficoll-Paque density-gradient centrifugation, with at least 6 million obtained per sample. Trizol reagent was used to extract total RNA from the PBMCs, yielding at least 5 micrograms per sample. The percentages of naive CD45RAhigh/CD27high T cells were determined by flow cytometry on a PBMC aliquot from every donor. The sample consisted of blood. The rearrangement joined TRBV2 to TRBJ2-3; TRBD1 might be the D gene, on 5 matching bases. This receptor was taken from a man younger than 35 in good health. The CDR3 has the sequence CASSEFRQSTDTQYF. Here is the DNA: TGTGCCAGCAGTGAATTCCGACAGTCCACAGATACGCAGTATTTT.